Described below is a single TCR beta chain sequence and its context. What it binds is unknown. A read error may account for a junction end that differs from germline. The authors made TCR beta cDNA from 400 to 550 ng total RNA with a constant-region primer. Libraries of TCR beta came from three nested multiplex PCR rounds with slightly modified ARM-PCR. Use of TRBV1-TRBV30 forward primers with a C-beta reverse primer characterized the first two PCR rounds, which lasted about 10 cycles each. TCRdb used MiXCR to reprocess the multiplex PCR reads, holding one entry per CDR3 protein. The sample yields about 310,000 distinct CDR3 sequences, around three fifths seen once. For blood RNA, unsorted whole blood served as the source, and germline DNA was extracted too. The CDR3 consists of 12 residues. Germline assignment: CDR1 SQVTM and CDR2 ANQGSEA. This entry belongs to a study of tumor-infiltrating lymphocytes in primary liver carcinoma. Study-wide context: Patients diagnosed with primary liver carcinoma received treatment through surgical resection. Maximum tumor diameters ranged from about 4.2 to 11 cm, stage T1-T3 N0M0. General study findings and limits: Paired tumor-adjacent and tumor-blood samples overlapped less than tumor region pairs did. Blood had a significantly lower top-250-clone fraction than tumors did (p = 0.039).

Sequences were obtained from peripheral blood. V usage is TRBV29-1 and J usage is TRBJ2-2; weak D call: TRBD1 (5 bases). The origin of this receptor is a woman in her 30s with primary liver carcinoma and hepatitis B virus infection. The CDR3 nucleotides read TGCAGCGTACAACTGGACACCAGGGAGCTGTTTTTT. It codes for CSVQLDTRELFF.